This T cell receptor beta chain was recovered during a study of cytomegalovirus exposure and HLA in healthy donors. Study context: Of roughly 400 genotyped donors, 81% grouped in the Caucasian-associated ancestry cluster. Whole-study results and caveats: Clonal expansion was found to be greater in HLA-associated TCR beta chains than in equally common others in a later analysis.

Healthy bone marrow donors supplied every sample. Amplification used 60 Vbeta primers and 13 Jbeta primers. The data were produced by immunoSEQ multiplex PCR, yet TCRdb's version contains in-frame clones alone and is incomplete. Of tens of thousands of clones listed, about two thirds are singletons. Of note for this clone: Its antigen is still unknown.

Germline CDR1 is GTSNPN and CDR2 is SVGIG (reference sequence). The CDR3 sequence is 13 residues long. V was pared by 3 bases and J by 4 bases, with 4 bases of the junction left unmatched. The source is a man aged 55 to 70 in good health and CMV-seronegative. Input material: PBMCs. The V and J genes are TRBV30 and TRBJ2-3; TRBD2 matches 7 bases. This CDR3 reads CAWSALASDTQYF. In DNA form, the CDR3 reads TGTGCCTGGAGCGCACTAGCGTCAGATACGCAGTATTTT. The whole variable domain, remainder taken from reference TRBV30 and TRBJ2-3, is SQTIHQWPATLVQPVGSPLSLECTVEGTSNPNLYWYRQAAGRGLQLLFYSVGIGQISSEVPQNLSASRPQDRQFILSSKKLLLSDSGFYLCAWSALASDTQYFGPGTRLTVL.